The sequence of this TCR beta chain was determined in a study of T-cell reconstitution after alpha-beta-depleted transplantation in children. It was with unique molecular identifiers that the TCRbeta library was prepared. MiXCR, applied by TCRdb to the PCR reads, yields one record per CDR3 protein. Of approximately 490,000 distinct CDR3 sequences listed, about 10% are singletons. The V end lost 10 bases, the J end lost 4 bases, and 7 bases lay between the germline ends. CDR1 SEHNR and CDR2 FQNEAQ come from the germline V gene (reference sequence). The CDR3 length is 10 residues. Overall study findings and caveats: Alpha-beta T cells about two months after transplant reportedly derived from several hundred expanded graft clones. For some patients, TCRbeta diversity was high at day 60 because of recipient T cells and thymic progenitors that survived.

Concerning this clonotype: Antigen unknown.

Sequencing was performed on PBMCs, taken before TCRalphabeta/CD19-depleted stem cell transplant. The rearrangement joins TRBV7-9 to TRBJ1-2, with D unclear. The source of this sequence is a child aged 2 to 10 with inherited bone marrow failure, due to receive a stem cell transplant. CDR3 region: CAINSYGYTF. CDR3 DNA sequence: TGTGCCATCAACAGCTATGGCTACACCTTC.